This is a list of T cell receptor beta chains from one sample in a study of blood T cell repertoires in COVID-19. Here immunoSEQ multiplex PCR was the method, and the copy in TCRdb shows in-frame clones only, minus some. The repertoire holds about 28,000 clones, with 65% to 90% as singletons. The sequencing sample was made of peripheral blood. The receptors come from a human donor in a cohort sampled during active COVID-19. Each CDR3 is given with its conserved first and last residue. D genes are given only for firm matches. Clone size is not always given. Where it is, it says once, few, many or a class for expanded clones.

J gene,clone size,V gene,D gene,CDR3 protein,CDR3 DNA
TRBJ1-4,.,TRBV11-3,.,CASAAVRYEKLFF,TGTGCCAGCGCCGCGGTCAGATATGAAAAACTGTTTTTT
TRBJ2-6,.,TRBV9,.,CASSAQGSGANVLTF,TGTGCCAGCAGCGCACAGGGATCTGGGGCCAACGTCCTGACTTTC
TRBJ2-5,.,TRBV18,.,CASSPRAGMETQYF,TGTGCCAGCTCACCAAGGGCAGGGATGGAGACCCAGTACTTC
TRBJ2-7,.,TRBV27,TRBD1,CASSSPEGGRQGQYF,TGTGCCAGCAGTTCCCCGGAAGGGGGCCGTCAGGGGCAGTACTTC
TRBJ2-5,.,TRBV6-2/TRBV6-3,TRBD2,CASSYPLRGGGTQYF,TGTGCCAGCAGTTACCCGCTGCGGGGGGGCGGGACCCAGTACTTC
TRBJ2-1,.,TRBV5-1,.,CASSISGSYNEQFF,TGCGCCAGCTCTATTTCCGGCTCCTACAATGAGCAGTTCTTC
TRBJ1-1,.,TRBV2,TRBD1,CASRGDRGLNTEAFF,TGTGCCAGCAGGGGGGACAGGGGGCTGAACACTGAAGCTTTCTTT
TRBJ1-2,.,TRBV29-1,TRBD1,CSAGDREDYGYTF,TGCAGCGCCGGGGACAGGGAGGACTATGGCTACACCTTC
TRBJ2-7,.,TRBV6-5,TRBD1,CALGQGASYEQYF,TGTGCCCTTGGACAGGGGGCCTCCTACGAGCAGTACTTC
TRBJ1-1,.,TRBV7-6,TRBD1,CASSSEQGVNTEAFF,TGTGCCAGCAGCTCCGAGCAGGGGGTGAACACTGAAGCTTTCTTT
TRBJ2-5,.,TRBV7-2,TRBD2,CASSLAPRASGGQETQYF,TGTGCCAGCAGCTTAGCGCCCCGGGCTAGCGGGGGACAAGAGACCCAGTACTTC
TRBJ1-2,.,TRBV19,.,CASSGRANYGYTF,TGTGCCAGTAGCGGCAGGGCTAACTATGGCTACACCTTC
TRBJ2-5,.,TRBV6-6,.,CASSYPGEETQYF,TGTGCCAGCAGTTACCCGGGAGAGGAGACCCAGTACTTC
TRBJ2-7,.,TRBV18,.,CASSPPTSSEQYF,TGTGCCAGCTCACCCCCTACCTCATCCGAGCAGTACTTC
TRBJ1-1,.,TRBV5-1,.,CASSLDGQSYF,TGCGCCAGCAGCTTGGATGGACAGAGTTATTTT
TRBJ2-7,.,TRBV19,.,CASSVGYLSYEQYF,TGTGCCAGTAGTGTCGGGTATTTGAGCTACGAGCAGTACTTC
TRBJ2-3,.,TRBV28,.,CASSIIDTQYF,TGTGCCAGCAGTATCATCGATACGCAGTATTTT
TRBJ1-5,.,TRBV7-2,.,CASSSDGHNQPQHF,TGTGCCAGCAGCTCAGACGGACACAATCAGCCCCAGCATTTT
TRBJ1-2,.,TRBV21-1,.,CASSKGGQGAWGYTF,TGTGCCAGCAGCAAAGGAGGACAGGGGGCATGGGGCTACACCTTC
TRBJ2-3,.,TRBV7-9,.,CASSLGLQLVTDTQYF,TGTGCCAGCAGCTTAGGCCTCCAACTAGTCACAGATACGCAGTATTTT
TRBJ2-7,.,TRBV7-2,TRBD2,CASSLTSGAHYEQYF,TGTGCCAGCAGCCTAACTAGCGGGGCCCACTACGAGCAGTACTTC
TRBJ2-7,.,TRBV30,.,CAWSTGTLTYEQYF,TGTGCCTGGAGTACTGGGACATTGACCTACGAGCAGTACTTC
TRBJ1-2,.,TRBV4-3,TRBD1,CASSQDITGVDYGYTF,TGCGCCAGCAGCCAAGATATAACAGGGGTAGATTATGGCTACACCTTC
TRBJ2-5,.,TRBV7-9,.,CASSRTGETQYF,TGTGCCAGCAGCAGGACTGGAGAGACCCAGTACTTC
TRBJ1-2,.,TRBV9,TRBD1,CASSVTPGQGDGYTF,TGTGCCAGCAGCGTAACCCCGGGACAGGGCGATGGCTACACCTTC
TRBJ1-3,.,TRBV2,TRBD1,CASSSTTGGGNTIYF,TGTGCCAGCAGCTCAACGACAGGGGGCGGAAACACCATATATTTT
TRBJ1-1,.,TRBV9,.,CASGPGGDTEAFF,TGTGCCAGCGGGCCTGGGGGGGACACTGAAGCTTTCTTT
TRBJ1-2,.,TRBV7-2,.,CASSGQLNYGYTF,TGTGCCAGCAGCGGACAGCTTAACTATGGCTACACCTTC
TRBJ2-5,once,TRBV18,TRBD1,CASSSGGRTGGTQYF,TGTGCCAGCTCGTCGGGCGGACGGACAGGAGGGACCCAGTACTTC
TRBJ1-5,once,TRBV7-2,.,CASSSSGTPKLAQHF,TGTGCCAGCAGCTCCTCCGGGACACCGAAGTTAGCCCAGCATTTT
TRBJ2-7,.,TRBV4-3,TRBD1,CASSQDIDRAYEQYF,TGCGCCAGCAGCCAAGATATCGACAGGGCCTACGAGCAGTACTTC
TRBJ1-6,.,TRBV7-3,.,CASGGGVHNSPLHF,TGTGCCAGCGGGGGAGGCGTCCATAATTCACCCCTCCACTTT
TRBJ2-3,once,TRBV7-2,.,CASRAGDTQYF,TGTGCCAGCAGGGCGGGAGATACGCAGTATTTT
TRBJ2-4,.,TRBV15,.,CATSKLGAELAKNIQYF,TGTGCCACCAGCAAATTGGGAGCGGAGCTAGCCAAAAACATTCAGTACTTC
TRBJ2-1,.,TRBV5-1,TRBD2,CASSLFSGGAYLESYNEQFF,TGCGCCAGCAGTTTGTTTAGCGGGGGGGCGTATCTGGAATCCTACAATGAGCAGTTCTTC